This T cell receptor beta chain comes out of a study of regulatory T cells in long-lasting Graves disease (dated by TCRdb to about 2021). In terms of the full investigation: Newly diagnosed Graves' disease patients had taken antithyroid drugs for less than 3 months. Persistent Graves' disease patients were compared with newly diagnosed Graves' disease patients by peripheral blood TCR sequencing and RNA sequencing. A total of 33 samples underwent TCR sequencing: about 13 from persistent and roughly 20 from newly diagnosed Graves' disease patients. The study was registered as a clinical trial and conducted in China.

This clonotype was observed a few times. The target of this receptor is not known. No base-level quality is on record; no much larger clone is a single base apart. The CDR3 starts with the cysteine, ends with the phenylalanine, and has 13 residues. Only CDR3 DNA remains: 39 bases, in frame from the first base. Clipping removes 8 bases from V and 6 bases from J, with 5 as the unmatched junction base count. In the germline V gene, CDR1 corresponds to WSHSY and CDR2 to SAAADI. What the time point label conveys for this sample: newly diagnosed GD, antithyroid drugs for less than 3 months. For both TCR sequencing and RNA sequencing, RNA was extracted from PBMCs in TRIzol. Graves' disease was diagnosed according to American Thyroid Association guidelines. Patients were recruited from an endocrinology department in Xi'an, China. From each patient, 7.5 to 10 milliliters of peripheral blood was collected into an EDTA anticoagulant tube. Ficoll Paque Plus density gradient separation was used to isolate PBMCs, and no further T cell sorting was performed. An Agilent 2100 Bioanalyzer and agarose gel were used to assess RNA quality, and a NanoDrop 2000 was used to measure RNA concentration.

The receptor library was made with multiplex PCR. The run used an Illumina HiSeq 4000. iRepertoire HTBI primers and Arm-PCR amplification of CDR3 regions were used to construct TCR beta libraries. Gel purification was performed on PCR products prior to sequencing. As for how the authors treated the data: Gene usage analysis of CDR3 amino acid clonotypes used the approximately 62 TRBV and about 13 TRBJ segments found across samples. COPE and FqMerger were used to merge filtered high-quality paired reads into contigs. BLAST was used to align contigs to the IMGT TRBV, TRBD and TRBJ reference genes, and CDR3 was defined following IMGT. Any clonotype with a frequency above 0.1% was classified as a highly expanded clone. Shannon entropy was used to measure repertoire diversity, and the Gini coefficient was used to measure V-J evenness. Public clonotypes were defined as clonotypes shared by more than one individual. In-frame beta chains were kept once TCRdb had trimmed the public reads at Q25 with fastp and called clones with MiXCR. Entries that share a CDR3 protein sequence are merged under the most common genes and DNA. These V and J calls are TCRdb output, not the study's own analysis. In this sample the table shows about 440,000 distinct CDR3 sequences, around 14% of which occur a single time. Of the sample, over 15% falls within the top ten clones.

Study-wide findings and limitations: As a limitation, the authors acknowledged that the small sample size may reduce accuracy. Only the TCR beta chain was sequenced and analyzed. Persistent patients shared more public clonotypes among themselves (around 2,500) than newly diagnosed patients did (about 1,000). Compared with newly diagnosed patients, persistent Graves' disease patients had lower TCR Shannon entropy and fewer highly expanded clones, which suggests clonal expansion. Preferential use of TRBV28, TRBJ1-2 and TRBJ2-5 was observed in persistent disease, whereas TRBV20-1 and TRBJ2-1 were favored in newly diagnosed disease. Only peripheral blood was studied, because thyroid tissue, the primary lesion, was inaccessible.

This sample also appeared in a second study, on T cells in Graves' hyperthyroidism and ophthalmopathy. That second report states: A patient counted as having stable Graves' hyperthyroidism if no progression to ophthalmopathy occurred over 18 months of follow-up. The hyperthyroidism patients were between 18 and 65 years old and newly diagnosed, with a disease duration of less than 2 months. Patients with uncontrolled infections, other autoimmune diseases, pregnancy or lactation were excluded. Diagnoses were based on clinical symptoms, serum thyroxine and TRAb, thyroid ultrasound and orbital computed tomography. The first round of RT-PCR for the TCR CDR3 was performed with the HTBI primer set and the Qiagen OneStep RT-PCR kit. Most expanded thyroid clonotypes (frequency above 0.001) were also found in blood, which suggests that blood repertoires may mirror thyroid immune responses. A model built on a 13 V-J signature distinguished ophthalmopathy from stable hyperthyroidism, reaching 85% to 90% sensitivity and approximately 81% specificity in cross-validation and 80%/75% in testing. During validation, the model predicted progression to ophthalmopathy a median of about 6.3 months ahead of onset, with almost 71% sensitivity and 72.22% specificity. To identify distinguishing TCR V-J signatures, a discovery cohort of 100 patients was used, comprising 40 to 45 with Graves' ophthalmopathy and around 57 with stable Graves' hyperthyroidism. Whether ophthalmopathy could be predicted prospectively was tested in an independent validation cohort made up of 18 to 20 hyperthyroidism patients plus 17 patients who later progressed to ophthalmopathy. For training and testing, the 100 patients in the discovery cohort were randomly divided in a 7:3 ratio. The study also compared thyroid tissue and blood T-cell repertoires from roughly 6 Graves' hyperthyroidism patients. Following sampling, methimazole starting at 30 mg daily was given to hyperthyroidism patients, and high-dose intravenous methylprednisolone was given to ophthalmopathy patients. The libraries were constructed in a second round of multiplex PCR and then size-selected and purified. The libraries were sequenced on an Illumina HiSeq2000 using paired-end 100 bp reads. SOAPnuke was used to process the raw data, removing reads that contained adapters or uncalled bases, had a mean Phred below 15, or lacked an exact match to the constant primer or identifier. COPE v1.2.5 was used to merge high-quality paired reads, and clonotypes were defined as unique nucleotide sequences. Clonotypes were aligned to IMGT TRBV, TRBD and TRBJ reference segments using MiTCR v1.1. The analysis included only V-J combinations with a frequency above 0.0001, which together covered 99.2% of the repertoires. The TCS score was defined as the ratio of F50 (clonal expansion) to E x V (chaos), calculated using BLOSUM62-based TCRdist between CDR3 peptides within each V-J. Welch's t-statistics and random forest reduced around 520 V-J features to 10 to 15, which were used in a naive Bayes classifier (R e1071). Sample size was not statistically predetermined, and investigators were not blinded to group allocation. TCR Vbeta CDR3 sequencing of 140 or so peripheral blood samples (more than 40 ophthalmopathy, about 74 hyperthyroidism and approximately 17 progressor patients) is reported in the paper.

The source of this sequence is a woman aged 30 to 39 with Graves disease. Donor details come from another sample of the same person, matched by shared clones. The sample was peripheral blood mononuclear cells (PBMCs), taken at new diagnosis, from a patient treated with antithyroid drugs. This receptor chain uses TRBV10-2 and TRBJ2-1; 9 nucleotides in the junction match TRBD2. This receptor has the CDR3 CASGTSLVNEQFF. The sequence in DNA is TGCGCCAGCGGGACTAGCCTAGTCAATGAGCAGTTCTTC.